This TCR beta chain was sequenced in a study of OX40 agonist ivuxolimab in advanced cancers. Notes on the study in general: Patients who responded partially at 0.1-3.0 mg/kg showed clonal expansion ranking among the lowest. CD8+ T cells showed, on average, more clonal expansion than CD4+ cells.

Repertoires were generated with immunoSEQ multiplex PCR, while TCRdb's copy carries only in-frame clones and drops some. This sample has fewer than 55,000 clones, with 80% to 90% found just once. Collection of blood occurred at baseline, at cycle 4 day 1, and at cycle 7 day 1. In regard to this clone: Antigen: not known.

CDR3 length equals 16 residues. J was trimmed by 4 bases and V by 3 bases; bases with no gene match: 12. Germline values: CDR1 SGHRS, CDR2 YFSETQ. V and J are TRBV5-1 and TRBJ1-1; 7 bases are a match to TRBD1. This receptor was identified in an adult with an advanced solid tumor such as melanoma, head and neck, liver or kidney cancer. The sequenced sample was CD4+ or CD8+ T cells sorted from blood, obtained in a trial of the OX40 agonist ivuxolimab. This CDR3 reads CASSSGAAQGVTEAFF. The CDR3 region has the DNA TGCGCCAGCAGCTCGGGGGCTGCCCAGGGGGTCACTGAAGCTTTCTTT.